The 29 T cell receptor beta chains below all came from one sample that was sequenced in a study of primary melanoma T cells and metastatic recurrence. TCRdb keeps only in-frame clones here, not all; method: immunoSEQ multiplex PCR. Among approximately 2,200 clones, about 65% were seen once, and the ten largest hold about 30%. The sequencing sample was made of melanoma tumor tissue. Receptors originate from a human donor with melanoma.

This clone was seen only a few times. V gene TRBV11-3 combines with J gene TRBJ1-5; the D gene is possibly TRBD1 (5 bases). Per germline, CDR1 SGHNT and CDR2 YENEEA. This CDR3 is built from 14 residues. V shed 2 bases and J shed 4 bases, with 9 bases lying between them. For the CDR3, the DNA is TGTGCCAGCAGCTTATTGGGGCCTAATCAGCCCCAGCATTTT. Translating gives CASSLLGPNQPQHF.

This clone was observed a handful of times. The rearrangement uses TRBV7-1 and TRBJ1-5; perhaps TRBD1 as D (5 bases). TRBV7-1 is an ORF, and what it does is uncertain. CDR3 length equals 13 residues. V shed 4 bases and J shed 5 bases, with 9 bases lying between them. The CDR3 here is CASSLGEDQPQHF. The CDR3 coding sequence is TGTGCCAGCAGCTTAGGGGAGGATCAGCCCCAGCATTTT.

The chain employs TRBV25-1 and TRBJ1-6, with D unresolved. Germline lookup yields CDR1 MGHDK and CDR2 SYGVNS. Trimming cost V 5 bases and J 6 bases, with 14 bases left between them. The CDR3 runs 15 residues. The CDR3 sequence: CASSFQVLGNSPLHF. The CDR3 DNA reads TGTGCCAGCAGTTTCCAGGTCCTGGGTAATTCACCCCTCCACTTT.

This clone was found a few times. The V and J genes are TRBV7-1 and TRBJ2-2; D may be TRBD2 (5 bases). Being an ORF, TRBV7-1 has a function that is uncertain. The CDR3 consists of 13 residues. The ends were cut back, 5 bases at V and 12 bases at J, with 16 bases in the middle. The CDR3 DNA reads TGTGCCAGCAGCCAAGGCCTTTCGGGGAAGCTGTTTTTT. Protein sequence: CASSQGLSGKLFF.

The rearrangement links TRBV28 to TRBJ2-5; 7 nucleotides line up with TRBD2. Germline CDR1 reads MDHEN; CDR2 reads SYDVKM. Trimming cost V 2 bases and J 0 bases; bases outside gene matches: 3. This CDR3 region has 15 residues. The CDR3 DNA reads TGTGCCAGCAGTTTAGGGCGGGGGTACCAAGAGACCCAGTACTTC. This gives the protein CASSLGRGYQETQYF.

V is TRBV7-2 and J is TRBJ1-4; D may be TRBD1 (5 bases). The length of the CDR3 is 15 residues. V lost 4 bases and J 5 bases, leaving 14 bases between the germline ends. Germline lookup yields CDR1 SGHTA and CDR2 FQGNSA. The CDR3 region is CASSWGGGPNEKLFF. In DNA, the CDR3 is TGTGCCAGCAGCTGGGGCGGGGGACCAAATGAAAAACTGTTTTTT. The full variable domain, with the rest looked up from reference TRBV7-2 and TRBJ1-4, is GAGVSQSPSNKVTEKGKDVELRCDPISGHTALYWYRQSLGQGLEFLIYFQGNSAPDKSGLPSDRFSAERTGGSVSTLTIQRTQQEDSAVYLCASSWGGGPNEKLFFGSGTQLSVL.

This clone was detected once. The J gene is TRBJ2-3, the V gene TRBV11-3; D remains unclear. Germline values: CDR1 SGHNT, CDR2 YENEEA. V lost 6 bases, J lost 0 bases, and 16 bases lay in between. This CDR3 comprises 16 residues. Written as DNA, the CDR3 is TGTGCCAGCAGTCCCCGCAGTGAGACTAGCACAGATACGCAGTATTTT. Its translation is CASSPRSETSTDTQYF.

The chain employs TRBV29-1 and TRBJ1-3; 9 bases align to TRBD1. The V and J ends lost 4 bases and 2 bases, in that order; junction bases with no gene match: 9. This CDR3 region has 16 residues. Germline V gene data show CDR1 as SQVTM and CDR2 as ANQGSEA. CDR3 nucleotides: TGCAGCGTTGTAATTCGACAGGGGGATACTGGAAACACCATATATTTT. As protein: CSVVIRQGDTGNTIYF.

This clone was detected a few times. The CDR3 reads CASSMMSGRSSYNEQFF. The CDR3 region has the DNA TGTGCCAGTAGTATGATGTCGGGACGCAGCTCCTACAATGAGCAGTTCTTC. The rearrangement joins TRBV19 to TRBJ2-1; possibly TRBD1 or TRBD2 for D (5 bases each). This CDR3 is 17 amino acids long. Germline V CDR1 and CDR2: LNHDA, SQIVND (reference sequence). V was pared by 3 bases and J by 0 bases, with 15 bases between.

The chain is built from TRBV18 and TRBJ2-7; no clear D gene. CDR3 length: 13 residues. Trimming removed 3 bases from V and 2 bases from J, with 8 bases in between. Germline V gives CDR1 KGHSH, CDR2 LQKENI. This CDR3 reads CASSPTDPYEQYF. The CDR3 DNA reads as TGTGCCAGCTCACCCACGGACCCCTACGAGCAGTACTTC.

This clone was detected a few times. V gene TRBV14 combines with J gene TRBJ1-2, with D tentatively TRBD1 (6 bases). The CDR3 runs 13 residues. V gave up 6 bases and J gave up 12 bases, with 20 bases separating them. Germline V gene data show CDR1 as SGHDN and CDR2 as FVKESK. In DNA, the CDR3 is TGTGCCAGCAGTCCCACTGAGCAGGGGTCTCACACCTTC. This gives the protein CASSPTEQGSHTF. The full variable domain, in which reference TRBV14 and TRBJ1-2 provide the parts outside the CDR3, is EAGVTQFPSHSVIEKGQTVTLRCDPISGHDNLYWYRRVMGKEIKFLLHFVKESKQDESGMPNNRFLAERTGGTYSTLKVQPAELEDSGVYFCASSPTEQGSHTFGSGTRLTVV.

J is TRBJ1-1 and V is TRBV29-1; D not resolved. Germline V gives CDR1 SQVTM, CDR2 ANQGSEA. Trimming cost V 5 bases and J 4 bases, with 11 bases left between them. The CDR3 runs 12 residues. The CDR3, as DNA: TGCAGCGTTAGCTTTAGCTCCACTGAAGCTTTCTTT. Translated, it gives CSVSFSSTEAFF.

The chain is built from TRBV29-1 and TRBJ2-5; the D is unclear. The CDR3 consists of 14 residues. CDR1 and CDR2 from the germline V gene are SQVTM and ANQGSEA. Trimming pared 4 bases from V and 1 base from J, leaving 13 bases between. The CDR3 reads CSVAERHIQETQYF. In DNA form, the CDR3 reads TGCAGCGTTGCCGAACGACACATCCAAGAGACCCAGTACTTC.

The chain uses TRBV7-6 and TRBJ1-2; a weak D match, TRBD1 (6 bases). There are 16 residues in the CDR3. V gave up 3 bases and J gave up 4 bases, with 18 bases separating them. The germline V gene has CDR1 SGHVS and CDR2 FNYEAQ. For the CDR3, the DNA is TGTGCCAGCAGCTTGGCTCAAAGCAGGGGATCCTATGGCTACACCTTC. Protein: CASSLAQSRGSYGYTF.

J is TRBJ2-3 and V is TRBV6-8, with TRBD1 matching over 7 bases. Trimming removed 4 bases from V and 2 bases from J; junction bases left unmatched: 6. The germline CDR1 and CDR2 sequences are MNHGY and SAAAGT. This CDR3 is 15 amino acids long. This CDR3 is CASSLAGGPTDTQYF. The CDR3 DNA is TGTGCCAGCAGTTTGGCAGGGGGTCCCACAGATACGCAGTATTTT.

V usage is TRBV19 and J usage is TRBJ1-5, with a possible D match to TRBD1 (6 bases). There are 13 residues in the CDR3. V was shortened by 6 bases and J by 7 bases, with 13 bases between the two germline ends. The germline V gene has CDR1 LNHDA and CDR2 SQIVND (reference sequence). Here the CDR3 DNA reads TGTGCCAGTAGGACGAGGGGGAACCAGCCCCAGCATTTT. Protein: CASRTRGNQPQHF.

The gene calls are TRBV11-3 and TRBJ2-3; 9 nucleotides align to TRBD2. V lost 5 bases, J lost 5 bases, and 11 bases stayed unmatched. CDR3 size: 16 residues. From germline, CDR1 is SGHNT and CDR2 YENEEA. In nucleotides, the CDR3 is TGTGCCAGCAGCAAGAGGGCTAGCGGGACCGTAGATACGCAGTATTTT. Translated, it gives CASSKRASGTVDTQYF. Full variable domain (remainder filled in from reference TRBV11-3 and TRBJ2-3): EAGVVQSPRYKIIEKKQPVAFWCNPISGHNTLYWYLQNLGQGPELLIRYENEEAVDDSQLPKDRFSAERLKGVDSTLKIQPAELGDSAVYLCASSKRASGTVDTQYFGPGTRLTVL.

V and J are TRBV28 and TRBJ2-4; the D gene is possibly TRBD2 (6 bases). The germline gives CDR1 MDHEN, CDR2 SYDVKM. V was clipped by 4 bases and J by 1 base, with 20 bases between them. The CDR3 contains 18 residues. The CDR3 protein is CASSSFGGGKGAKNIQYF. CDR3 nucleotide sequence: TGTGCCAGCAGTTCTTTTGGTGGAGGGAAGGGGGCCAAAAACATTCAGTACTTC.

This clone showed up just a few times. The rearrangement links TRBV6-8 to TRBJ2-7; D perhaps matches TRBD2 (6 bases). The V gene lost 5 bases and the J gene lost 6 bases, with 14 bases spanning the gap. This CDR3 has 13 amino acids. Germline V lookup: CDR1 MNHGY, CDR2 SAAAGT. CDR3 in amino acids: CASSAERGGEQYF. The CDR3 DNA reads TGTGCCAGCAGTGCAGAAAGGGGAGGCGAGCAGTACTTC.

This clone was seen a few times. The chain carries TRBV5-1 and TRBJ2-1; D perhaps matches TRBD1 (6 bases). Trimming cost V 2 bases and J 0 bases, with 12 bases left between them. Germline values: CDR1 SGHRS, CDR2 YFSETQ. The CDR3 consists of 16 residues. CDR3 nucleotides: TGCGCCAGCAGCTTACTCAGGGGTAGCTCCTACAATGAGCAGTTCTTC. Protein sequence: CASSLLRGSSYNEQFF.

The CDR3 coding sequence is TGTGCCAGCTCACCTTATGGGACAGGGCCGTACCTGAACACTGAAGCTTTCTTT. Its protein is CASSPYGTGPYLNTEAFF. The V and J genes are TRBV18 and TRBJ1-1; 9 bases fit TRBD1. Germline trimming cut 3 bases from V and 0 bases from J; bases unmatched to any gene: 11. CDR1 is KGHSH and CDR2 is LQKENI in the germline V gene. CDR3 length: 18 residues.

The chain links TRBV23-1 to TRBJ1-5, with 11 nucleotides matching TRBD1. TRBV23-1 is an ORF; its function is uncertain. Trimming removed 5 bases from V and 7 bases from J; junction bases left unmatched: 10. The CDR3 has 16 residues. CDR3 in DNA: TGCGCCAGCAGTACGGGGACAGGGGGTTCCAGACAGCCCCAGCATTTT. Its protein is CASSTGTGGSRQPQHF.

The chain uses TRBV14 and TRBJ1-2, with D unresolved. Looked up from germline, CDR1 is SGHDN and CDR2 is FVKESK. The germline V and J ends were trimmed by 0 bases and 6 bases, with 11 bases remaining between them. The CDR3 loop spans 14 amino acids. CDR3 DNA: TGTGCCAGCAGCCAAGACCGGAGGGCTAATGGCTACACCTTC. This gives the protein CASSQDRRANGYTF.

The rearrangement joins TRBV6-8 to TRBJ1-1, with a weak D call TRBD1 (5 bases). Germline V gene data show CDR1 as MNHGY and CDR2 as SAAAGT. This CDR3 comprises 15 residues. Trimming removed 7 bases from V and 6 bases from J, with 21 bases in between. CDR3 coding DNA: TGTGCCAGCACCCTCACACGGGCAGGGACCGCTGAAGCTTTCTTT. Encoded protein: CASTLTRAGTAEAFF.

The genes are TRBV15 and TRBJ2-7; the match to TRBD1 covers 12 bases. From germline, CDR1 is LNHNV and CDR2 YYDKDF (reference sequence). J lost 0 bases, V lost 0 bases, and 6 bases had no gene match. The CDR3 is 18 residues long. The CDR3 DNA follows: TGTGCCACCAGCAGAGATTTGGGGACAGGGGGCCTCTCCTACGAGCAGTACTTC. This translates into CATSRDLGTGGLSYEQYF. The full variable domain, in which reference TRBV15 and TRBJ2-7 provide the parts outside the CDR3, is DAMVIQNPRYQVTQFGKPVTLSCSQTLNHNVMYWYQQKSSQAPKLLFHYYDKDFNNEADTPDNFQSRRPNTSFCFLDIRSPGLGDTAMYLCATSRDLGTGGLSYEQYFGPGTRLTVT.

The chain is built from TRBV6-8 and TRBJ2-5; D is uncertain. The CDR3 is 14 residues long. Germline lookup yields CDR1 MNHGY and CDR2 SAAAGT. V was trimmed by 7 bases and J by 5 bases, leaving 17 bases between them. The CDR3 DNA is TGTGCCAGCACCCTCTGGGGTGGCCGGGAGACCCAGTACTTC. Residues: CASTLWGGRETQYF.

The V call is TRBV7-1, the J call TRBJ2-2; a possible D gene is TRBD2 (6 bases). TRBV7-1 is identified as an open reading frame with a role that is uncertain. Trimming cost V 4 bases and J 1 base, with 13 bases left between them. The CDR3 runs 16 residues. This CDR3 is CASSLVGDWNTGELFF. CDR3 DNA sequence: TGTGCCAGCAGCTTGGTCGGGGACTGGAACACCGGGGAGCTGTTTTTT.

The rearrangement uses TRBV18 and TRBJ1-1, with unresolved D. Germline V CDR1 and CDR2: KGHSH, LQKENI. With 1 base removed from V and 4 bases from J, the gap between germline ends came to 13 bases. This CDR3 has 15 amino acids. CDR3 sequence (DNA): TGTGCCAGCTCACCACTCGCGGACCTGGGCACTGAAGCTTTCTTT. It encodes CASSPLADLGTEAFF.

The V and J genes are TRBV6-8 and TRBJ2-1; no definite D call. Germline CDR1 reads MNHGY; CDR2 reads SAAAGT. The CDR3 spans 14 residues. Trimming pared 10 bases from V and 3 bases from J, leaving 16 bases between. The CDR3 DNA sequence: TGTGCCATACCCCTTGGGCGGAGCTACAATGAGCAGTTCTTC. It codes for CAIPLGRSYNEQFF.